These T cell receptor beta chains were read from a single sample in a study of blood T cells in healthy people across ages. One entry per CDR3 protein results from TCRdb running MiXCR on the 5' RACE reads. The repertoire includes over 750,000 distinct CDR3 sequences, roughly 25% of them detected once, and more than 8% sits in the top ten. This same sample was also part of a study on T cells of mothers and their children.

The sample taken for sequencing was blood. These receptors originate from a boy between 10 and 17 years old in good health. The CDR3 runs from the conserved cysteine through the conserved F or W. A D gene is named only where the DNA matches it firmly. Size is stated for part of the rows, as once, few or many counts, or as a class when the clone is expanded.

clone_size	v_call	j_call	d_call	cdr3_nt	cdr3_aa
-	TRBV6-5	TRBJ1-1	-	TGTGCCAGCGGGCGGTTCCCTTCTAGGGGCACTGAAGCTTTCTTT	CASGRFPSRGTEAFF
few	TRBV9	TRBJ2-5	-	TGTGCCAGCAGCGTCGAGACGCGGGAGACCCAGTACTTC	CASSVETRETQYF
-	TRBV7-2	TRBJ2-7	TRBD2	TGTGCCAGCAGCTTAGTATCTAGCGGAGCCTACGAGCAGTACTTC	CASSLVSSGAYEQYF
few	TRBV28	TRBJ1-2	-	TGTGCCAGCAGAGAAGGCAGGGGAACGAGGGGCTACACCTTC	CASREGRGTRGYTF
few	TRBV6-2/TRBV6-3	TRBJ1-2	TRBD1	TGTGCCAGCAGTTACGGACAGGGGGCGAATGGCTACACCTTC	CASSYGQGANGYTF
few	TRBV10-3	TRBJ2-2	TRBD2	TGTGCCATCAGTGAGAAGAGCGGGAGGTCCACCGGGGAGCTGTTTTTT	CAISEKSGRSTGELFF
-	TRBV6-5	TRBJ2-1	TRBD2	TGTGCCAGCAGTTTGCTACTAGCGGCCAATGAGCAGTTCTTC	CASSLLLAANEQFF
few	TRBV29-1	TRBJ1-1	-	TGCAGCGTTGAACCTATGAACACTGAAGCTTTCTTT	CSVEPMNTEAFF
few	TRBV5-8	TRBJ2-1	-	TGTGCCAGCAGCTTGTTGGCCCAGGGTCCTTACAATGAGCAGTTCTTC	CASSLLAQGPYNEQFF
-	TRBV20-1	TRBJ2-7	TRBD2	TGCAGTGCTAGACGGCGGGAGGGCCTCTACGAGCAGTACTTC	CSARRREGLYEQYF
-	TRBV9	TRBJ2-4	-	TGTGCCAGCAGCGTAGATGGCGGGACCAAAAACATTCAGTACTTC	CASSVDGGTKNIQYF
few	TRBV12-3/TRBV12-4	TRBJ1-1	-	TGTGCCAGCAGTCGGACGGGTTGGAACACTGAAGCTTTCTTT	CASSRTGWNTEAFF
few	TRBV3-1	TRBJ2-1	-	TGTGCCAGCAGCCAAGTTGGGGGACACAATGAGCAGTTCTTC	CASSQVGGHNEQFF
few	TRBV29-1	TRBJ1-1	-	TGCAGCGTTGCCGGGACCACTGAAGCTTTCTTT	CSVAGTTEAFF
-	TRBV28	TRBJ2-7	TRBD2	TGTGCCAGCAGTGGAACCGGGACTAGCTTATCCCACGAGCAGTACTTC	CASSGTGTSLSHEQYF
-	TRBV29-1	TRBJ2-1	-	TGCAGCGTTGACGGGGGAATGTACAATGAGCAGTTCTTC	CSVDGGMYNEQFF
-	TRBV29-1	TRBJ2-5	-	TGCAGCGTCCCTACCGGCGGGGAAGAGACCCAGTACTTC	CSVPTGGEETQYF
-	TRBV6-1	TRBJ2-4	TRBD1	TGTGCCAGCAGTCCCCAGGGGGCGAGAAACATTCAGTACTTC	CASSPQGARNIQYF
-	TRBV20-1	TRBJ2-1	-	TGCAGTGCTAGACTGATGGACGTCTACAATGAGCAGTTCTTC	CSARLMDVYNEQFF
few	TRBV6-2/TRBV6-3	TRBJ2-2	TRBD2	TGTGCCAGCAGTTACTTTCTAGCGGGGACAAACACCGGGGAGCTGTTTTTT	CASSYFLAGTNTGELFF
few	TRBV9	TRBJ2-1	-	TGTGCCAGCAGCGAGGGGCCGGGGCTAGCCTACAATGAGCAGTTCTTC	CASSEGPGLAYNEQFF
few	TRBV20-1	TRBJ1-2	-	TGCAGTGCCTTTAGGACGGACGGCTATGGCTACACCTTC	CSAFRTDGYGYTF
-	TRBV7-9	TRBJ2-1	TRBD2	TGTGCCAGCATCCCTAGCGGGTCACTCTACAATGAGCAGTTCTTC	CASIPSGSLYNEQFF
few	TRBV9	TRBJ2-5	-	TGTGCCAGCAGCCCGTCTTCCACCCAAGAGACCCAGTACTTC	CASSPSSTQETQYF
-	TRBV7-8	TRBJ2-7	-	TGTGCCAGCAGCTTGGTTGATAACTCCTACGAGCAGTACTTC	CASSLVDNSYEQYF
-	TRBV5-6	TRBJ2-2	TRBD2	TGTGCCAGCTTTCTCGGGACTAGTAACACCGGGGAGCTGTTTTTT	CASFLGTSNTGELFF
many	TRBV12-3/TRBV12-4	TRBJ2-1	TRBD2	TGTGCCAGCAGTCGAGCGGGAGGGGACTACAATGAGCAGTTCTTC	CASSRAGGDYNEQFF
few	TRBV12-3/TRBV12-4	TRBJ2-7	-	TGTGCCAGCAGTTGGGGGACGGGGGCCTACGAGCAGTACTTC	CASSWGTGAYEQYF
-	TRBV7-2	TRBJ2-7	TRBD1	TGTGCCAGCAGCCCATCGGACAGGGGGTACGAGCAGTACTTC	CASSPSDRGYEQYF
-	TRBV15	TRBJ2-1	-	TGTGCCACCAGCAGAAGACAGGCTACCTACAATGAGCAGTTCTTC	CATSRRQATYNEQFF
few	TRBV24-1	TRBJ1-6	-	TGTGCCACCAGTGACCAGACAGTTAATTCACCCCTCCACTTT	CATSDQTVNSPLHF
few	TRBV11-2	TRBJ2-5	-	TGTGCCAGCAGCTTAGAACCCCGAGAGACCCAGTACTTC	CASSLEPRETQYF
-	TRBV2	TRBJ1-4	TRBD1	TGTGCCAGCAGAGCTTCCGGGACAGAGAATGAAAAACTGTTTTTT	CASRASGTENEKLFF
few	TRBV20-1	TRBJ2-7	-	TGCAGTGCCCCTTCGAGACAGGTCAGCTCCTACGAGCAGTACTTC	CSAPSRQVSSYEQYF
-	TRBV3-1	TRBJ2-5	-	TGTGCCAGCAGCCCGGGGGGCACGGAAGAAGCCCAGTACTTC	CASSPGGTEEAQYF
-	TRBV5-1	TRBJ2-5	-	TGCGCCAGCAACCCTTCGACACTGGGGGAGACCCAGTACTTC	CASNPSTLGETQYF
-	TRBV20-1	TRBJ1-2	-	TGCAGTGCTAAAGCCTCCCGGGCTAACTATGGCTACACCTTC	CSAKASRANYGYTF
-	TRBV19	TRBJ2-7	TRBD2	TGTGCCAGTAGTATCCAGCGGGGCGGGTACGAGCAGTACTTC	CASSIQRGGYEQYF
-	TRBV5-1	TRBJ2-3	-	TGCGCCAGCAGCTTGGCCCCTTCCTTGGGCCGCACAGATACGCAGTATTTT	CASSLAPSLGRTDTQYF
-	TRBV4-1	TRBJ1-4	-	TGCGCCAGCAGCCAACCCCGGCAGGGAAGGTATCATGAAAAACTGTTTTTT	CASSQPRQGRYHEKLFF
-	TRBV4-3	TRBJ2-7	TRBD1	TGCGCCAGCAGCCCGTCCCGGGACAGGGTCGGGGGCGAGCAGTACTTC	CASSPSRDRVGGEQYF